Below, 27 T cell receptor beta chains from the same sample are listed, as sequenced in a study of control samples from healthy donors and cancer patients. Generated by immunoSEQ multiplex PCR, the TCRdb table keeps only in-frame clones and is missing some. The sample records around 95,000 clones, more than 75% being singletons. Material for sequencing was blood. The receptors originated from a woman between 45 and 60 years old in good health.

J is TRBJ2-3 and V is TRBV24-1, with D possibly being TRBD2 (5 bases). With 5 bases removed from V and 0 bases from J, the gap between germline ends came to 8 bases. The CDR3 is 14 amino acids. Per the germline V gene, CDR1 is KGHDR and CDR2 is SFDVKD. CDR3 sequence reads: CATSVGGSTDTQYF. The DNA of the CDR3 is TGTGCCACCAGTGTTGGCGGGAGCACAGATACGCAGTATTTT.

The chain uses TRBV5-4 and TRBJ1-4; 9 bases agree with TRBD1. J gave up 8 bases and V 2 bases, and 7 bases lay outside the gene matches. The germline CDR1 and CDR2 sequences are SGHNT and YYREEE (reference sequence). This CDR3 is built from 15 residues. This CDR3 is CASSFKRGQGEKLFF. The DNA of the CDR3 is TGTGCCAGCAGCTTCAAACGGGGACAGGGAGAAAAACTGTTTTTT.

The chain is built from TRBV9 and TRBJ1-1, with 8 nucleotides matching TRBD1. The CDR3 length is 18 residues. The J segment lost 0 bases and the V segment lost 0 bases, leaving 10 bases of the junction unmatched. Germline values: CDR1 SGDLS, CDR2 YYNGEE. The CDR3: CASSVAGATGALNTEAFF. The CDR3 DNA is TGTGCCAGCAGCGTAGCGGGGGCGACAGGGGCCCTGAACACTGAAGCTTTCTTT. The full variable domain, completed using reference TRBV9 and TRBJ1-1, is DSGVTQTPKHLITATGQRVTLRCSPRSGDLSVYWYQQSLDQGLQFLIQYYNGEERAKGNILERFSAQQFPDLHSELNLSSLELGDSALYFCASSVAGATGALNTEAFFGQGTRLTVV.

V is TRBV11-3 and J is TRBJ2-2; TRBD1 matches at 9 bases. J was trimmed by 4 bases and V by 5 bases; bases with no gene match: 5. Germline loops: CDR1 SGHNT, CDR2 YENEEA. The CDR3 runs to 15 residues. CDR3 in DNA: TGTGCCAGCAGCCCTCGACAGGGGGGCACCGGGGAGCTGTTTTTT. Its translation: CASSPRQGGTGELFF.

This chain connects TRBV5-8 to TRBJ2-6; TRBD2 agrees at 13 bases. Germline CDR1 is SGHTS and CDR2 is YDEGEE. The CDR3 spans 18 residues. Unmatched junction bases numbered 3, after V lost 2 bases and J lost 1 base. The CDR3 bases are TGTGCCAGCAGCTTCGTGACTAGCGGGGGGTCTGGGGCCAACGTCCTGACTTTC. As protein: CASSFVTSGGSGANVLTF.

V usage is TRBV30 and J usage is TRBJ1-1; D is ambiguous. The V end lost 7 bases, the J end lost 6 bases, and 15 bases lay between the germline ends. The CDR3 length is 12 residues. Germline V gene data show CDR1 as GTSNPN and CDR2 as SVGIG (reference sequence). CDR3 residues: CAYLGPAPEAFF. The DNA of the CDR3 is TGTGCCTACTTGGGCCCGGCCCCTGAAGCTTTCTTT.

V gene TRBV10-3 combines with J gene TRBJ2-1, with D maybe TRBD1 (6 bases). The CDR3 is made up of 12 amino acids. CDR1 is ENHRY, CDR2 SYGVKD, per germline. Trimming removed 4 bases at V and 7 bases at J, with 8 bases between. The CDR3 DNA is TGTGCCATCAGTGGACAGGCGAATGAGCAGTTCTTC. It yields the protein CAISGQANEQFF.

The J gene is TRBJ2-3, the V gene TRBV3-1 (or the pseudogene TRBV3-2); D possibly corresponds to TRBD2 (6 bases). Trimming left V 0 bases short and J 6 bases short, with 7 bases between. CDR1 and CDR2 from the germline V gene are LGHDT and YNNKEL (reference sequence). The CDR3 is 13 residues long. CDR3 protein: CASSQDRGDTQYF. The DNA for the CDR3 is TGTGCCAGCAGCCAAGATCGGGGGGATACGCAGTATTTT.

The chain is built from TRBV5-4 and TRBJ1-1, with unresolved D. Looked up from germline, CDR1 is SGHNT and CDR2 is YYREEE (reference sequence). CDR3 length: 14 amino acids. V lost 2 bases, J lost 0 bases, and 8 bases lay in between. The CDR3 reads CASSFIGLNTEAFF. Written as DNA, the CDR3 is TGTGCCAGCAGCTTCATCGGTTTGAACACTGAAGCTTTCTTT.

CDR3 amino acids: CASSPPGQGAFRQPQHF. In DNA, the CDR3 is TGTGCCAGCAGCCCCCCGGGACAGGGGGCTTTCAGGCAGCCCCAGCATTTT. This chain connects TRBV7-2 to TRBJ1-5; 12 bases match TRBD1. There are 17 residues in the CDR3. CDR1 is SGHTA, CDR2 FQGNSA, per germline. V lost 5 bases to trimming and J lost 7 bases; unmatched junction nucleotides: 12.

The chain has TRBV5-1 and TRBJ2-3; 8 positions match TRBD2. The ends lost 0 bases at V and 2 bases at J; junction bases unmatched: 5. The CDR3 extends over 16 amino acids. Per the germline V gene, CDR1 is SGHRS and CDR2 is YFSETQ. The CDR3 loop reads CASSLVSGKSTDTQYF. Written as DNA, the CDR3 is TGCGCCAGCAGCTTGGTTAGCGGGAAGTCCACAGATACGCAGTATTTT.

The chain employs TRBV4-3 and TRBJ1-1; TRBD1 agrees at 9 bases. The CDR3 has 17 residues. V gave up 0 bases and J gave up 5 bases; unmatched junction bases: 10. Per the germline V gene, CDR1 is LGHNA and CDR2 is YSLEER. CDR3 nucleotide sequence: TGCGCCAGCAGCCAAGATTGGTCCAGACAGGGGGTTACTGAAGCTTTCTTT. It is translated as CASSQDWSRQGVTEAFF.

The chain joins TRBV6-2 or TRBV6-3 to TRBJ2-7; 13 nucleotides agree with TRBD2. This CDR3 is built from 15 residues. In germline, CDR1 is MNHEY, CDR2 SVGEGT. V lost 6 bases, J lost 4 bases, and 6 bases stayed unmatched. This CDR3 is CASSWGLAGNYEQYV. The CDR3 DNA reads as TGTGCCAGCAGCTGGGGACTAGCGGGGAATTACGAGCAGTACGTC.

The rearrangement links TRBV10-3 to TRBJ2-1; tentatively, D is TRBD2 (6 bases). The length of the CDR3 is 15 residues. Germline V gives CDR1 ENHRY, CDR2 SYGVKD. V was shortened by 8 bases and J by 0 bases, with 14 bases between the two germline ends. The CDR3 here is CAIGGKEGSYNEQFF. CDR3 nucleotide sequence: TGTGCCATCGGGGGGAAGGAGGGCTCCTACAATGAGCAGTTCTTC.

For this clone: The junction departs from the called germline gene at one end, perhaps through a read error. This rearrangement joins TRBV3-1 (or the pseudogene TRBV3-2) to TRBJ2-1; D perhaps matches TRBD2 (5 bases). The CDR3 loop spans 15 amino acids. Germline assignment: CDR1 LGHDT and CDR2 YNNKEL (reference sequence). As DNA, the CDR3 is TGTGCCAGCAGGCAAGGAGGACTTCCCTACAATGAGCAGTTCTTC. Translated, it gives CASRQGGLPYNEQFF.

The chain joins TRBV6-2 or TRBV6-3 to TRBJ2-5; either TRBD1 or TRBD2 may supply D (5 bases each). The CDR3 has 14 amino acids. Trimming pared 7 bases from V and 6 bases from J, leaving 18 bases between. Germline-derived CDR1 and CDR2 are MNHEY and SVGEGT. DNA of the CDR3: TGTGCCAGCATCCCGGGGCCAAGCTGGAAGACCCAGTACTTC. It codes for CASIPGPSWKTQYF.

This clone was observed a single time. The CDR3 is CASKGLSNQPQHF. The CDR3 DNA is TGTGCCAGCAAGGGCCTTAGCAATCAGCCCCAGCATTTT. The chain couples TRBV6-5 to TRBJ1-5; D uncertain. V lost 7 bases, J lost 0 bases, and 7 bases lay in between. Germline values: CDR1 MNHEY, CDR2 SVGAGI. This CDR3 has 13 residues.

The V gene is TRBV10-3, the J gene TRBJ2-1, with 12 nucleotides matching TRBD2. The CDR3 covers 16 residues. Trimming cost V 2 bases and J 10 bases; bases outside gene matches: 9. Germline V gene sequence: CDR1 ENHRY, CDR2 SYGVKD. DNA of the CDR3: TGTGCCATCAGTGAGCCGCGACTAGCGGGAGTATACGAGCAGTTCTTC. Residues: CAISEPRLAGVYEQFF.

This clone was seen a handful of times. The J gene is TRBJ2-1, the V gene TRBV6-2 or TRBV6-3; 9 nucleotides align to TRBD2. Germline CDR1 reads MNHEY; CDR2 reads SVGEGT. V was pared by 4 bases and J by 6 bases, with 7 bases of the junction left unmatched. CDR3 length: 15 amino acids. The CDR3 sequence is CASSFWREGINEQFF. For the CDR3, the DNA is TGTGCCAGCAGTTTTTGGCGGGAGGGTATCAATGAGCAGTTCTTC.

CDR3 sequence (DNA): TGTGCCAGCAGTGATAGGACAGGGACAGCCGGAAACACCATATATTTT. Amino acids: CASSDRTGTAGNTIYF. V is TRBV2 and J is TRBJ1-3; 8 bases map to TRBD1. Trimming took 3 bases from V and 4 from J; bases not matched to a gene: 8. The CDR3 has 16 amino acids. CDR1 SNHLY and CDR2 FYNNEI come from the germline V gene. The whole variable domain, filled in from reference TRBV2 and TRBJ1-3, reads EPEVTQTPSHQVTQMGQEVILRCVPISNHLYFYWYRQILGQKVEFLVSFYNNEISEKSEIFDDQFSVERPDGSNFTLKIRSTKLEDSAMYFCASSDRTGTAGNTIYFGEGSWLTVV.

The chain recombines TRBV6-5 with TRBJ1-2; the match to TRBD1 covers 7 bases. The J segment lost 2 bases and the V segment lost 5 bases, leaving 5 bases of the junction unmatched. The V gene's germline CDR1 is MNHEY and CDR2 SVGAGI. The CDR3 consists of 14 residues. The CDR3 nucleotides are TGTGCCAGCAGTCGCAAACAGGGGAACTATGGCTACACCTTC. Translated, it gives CASSRKQGNYGYTF.

The rearrangement joins TRBV4-1 to TRBJ1-4; TRBD1 is a possible D gene (6 bases). CDR1 and CDR2 from the germline V gene are MGHRA and YSYEKL. Trimming took off 3 bases at V and 13 bases at J, with 21 bases between the two ends. CDR3 length equals 15 residues. CDR3 bases: TGCGCCAGCAGCCATCTCGACAGTGAGGGGGTGAGACTGTTTTTT. Amino acid sequence: CASSHLDSEGVRLFF.

The CDR3 sequence is CASSIGTRDVGEQFF. As DNA, the CDR3 is TGTGCCAGTAGTATCGGGACTAGGGACGTTGGTGAGCAGTTCTTC. The chain combines TRBV19 with TRBJ2-1, with 8 bases fitting TRBD2. This CDR3 has 15 amino acids. Germline V gene lookup returns CDR1 LNHDA and CDR2 SQIVND (reference sequence). The V gene end was trimmed by 3 bases and the J gene end by 9 bases; junction bases not matched to a gene: 10.

CDR3 amino acids: CASSVGVGSTGGYTF. As DNA, the CDR3 is TGTGCCAGCAGCGTAGGGGTCGGCTCAACGGGGGGCTACACCTTC. The chain is built from TRBV9 and TRBJ1-2, with D uncertain. V was clipped by 0 bases and J by 8 bases, with 17 bases between them. The germline V gene encodes CDR1 SGDLS and CDR2 YYNGEE. This CDR3 comprises 15 residues.

V and J are TRBV5-4 and TRBJ1-1, with D uncertain. CDR1 is SGHNT and CDR2 is YYREEE in the germline V gene (reference sequence). Trimming took off 4 bases at V and 1 base at J, with 11 bases between the two ends. This CDR3 has 14 residues. CDR3 nucleotide sequence: TGTGCCAGCAGCGCAGGCAAGCCGAACACTGAAGCTTTCTTT. Translation: CASSAGKPNTEAFF.

The genes are TRBV18 and TRBJ1-1; D ambiguous. Germline assignment: CDR1 KGHSH and CDR2 LQKENI. V gave up 2 bases and J gave up 2 bases, with 9 bases separating them. This CDR3 comprises 14 residues. Here the CDR3 reads CASSPVVGNTEAFF. The CDR3 coding sequence is TGTGCCAGCTCACCAGTGGTGGGCAACACTGAAGCTTTCTTT.

The chain is built from TRBV5-6 and TRBJ2-5; TRBD1 might be the D (6 bases). Germline CDR1 reads SGHDT; CDR2 reads YYEEEE. Trimming removed 3 bases from V and 5 bases from J, with 17 bases in between. This CDR3 spans 15 amino acids. The CDR3, as DNA: TGTGCCAGCAGCTCTCACAGGGCTGGTAGGGAGACCCAGTACTTC. Its translation: CASSSHRAGRETQYF.